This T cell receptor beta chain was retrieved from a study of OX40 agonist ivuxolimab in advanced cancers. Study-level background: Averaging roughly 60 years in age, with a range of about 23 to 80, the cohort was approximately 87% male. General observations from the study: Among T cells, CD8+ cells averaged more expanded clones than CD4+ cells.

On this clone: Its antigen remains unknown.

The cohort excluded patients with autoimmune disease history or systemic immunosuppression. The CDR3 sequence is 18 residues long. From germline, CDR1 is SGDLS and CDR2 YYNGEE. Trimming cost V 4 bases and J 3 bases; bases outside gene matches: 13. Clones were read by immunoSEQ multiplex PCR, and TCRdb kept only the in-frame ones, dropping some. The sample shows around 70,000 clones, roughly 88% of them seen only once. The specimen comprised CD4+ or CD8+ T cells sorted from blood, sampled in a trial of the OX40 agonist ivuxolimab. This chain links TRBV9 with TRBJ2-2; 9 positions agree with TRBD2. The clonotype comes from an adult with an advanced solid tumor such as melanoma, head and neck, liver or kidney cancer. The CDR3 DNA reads TGTGCCAGCAGCCCCCGGGCGGGGGGGCGAGTGTACACCGGGGAGCTGTTTTTT. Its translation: CASSPRAGGRVYTGELFF.